The 10 T cell receptor beta chains presented below share a single source sample, sequenced in a study of identical twins. MiXCR, applied by TCRdb to the 5' RACE reads, yields one record per CDR3 protein. The data contain a few hundred thousand distinct CDR3 sequences, 13% to 15% of them seen just once; the ten biggest clones take up around 0.4%. These same data were also listed under a study on yellow fever vaccine responses in identical twins.

Sequences were obtained from CD4+ T cells sorted from blood. These receptors originate from a woman aged 18-35 years in good health.

This clonotype was recorded at least ten times. CDR3 nucleotides: TGTGCCAGCAGCTTGCTAATGGGACAGGAAAGGACAGATACGCAGTATTTT. Its protein is CASSLLMGQERTDTQYF. The rearrangement links TRBV5-6 to TRBJ2-3, with 8 bases fitting TRBD1. CDR3 length: 17 amino acids. The V and J ends lost 1 base and 3 bases, in that order; junction bases with no gene match: 10. Germline lookup yields CDR1 SGHDT and CDR2 YYEEEE.

The V gene is TRBV6-1, the J gene TRBJ1-2; a possible D gene is TRBD1 (6 bases). Trimming cost V 4 bases and J 5 bases, with 14 bases left between them. Germline-derived CDR1 and CDR2 are MNHNS and SASEGT. There are 14 residues in the CDR3. This CDR3 reads CASSGRTGTYGYTF. The CDR3 DNA reads TGTGCCAGCAGTGGCCGAACAGGGACTTATGGCTACACCTTC.

J is TRBJ2-3 and V is TRBV7-2; 7 bases agree with TRBD2. The J segment lost 1 base and the V segment lost 3 bases, leaving 4 bases of the junction unmatched. Germline V lookup: CDR1 SGHTA, CDR2 FQGNSA. The CDR3 runs 15 residues. CDR3 sequence reads: CASSFRGVGTDTQYF. CDR3 nucleotides: TGTGCCAGCAGCTTCCGGGGGGTGGGCACAGATACGCAGTATTTT.

This rearrangement joins TRBV7-9 to TRBJ2-3; 11 bases align to TRBD2. CDR1 SEHNR and CDR2 FQNEAQ come from the germline V gene (reference sequence). The V and J ends lost 5 bases and 7 bases, in that order; junction bases with no gene match: 11. The CDR3 spans 16 residues. The CDR3 is CASSARSGGAGNTQYF. DNA of the CDR3: TGTGCCAGCAGCGCCCGTAGCGGGGGGGCAGGGAATACGCAGTATTTT.

The gene calls are TRBV4-2 and TRBJ1-3; no clear D gene. CDR1 is LGHNA, CDR2 YNFKEQ, per germline. Trimming stripped 0 bases from V and 0 bases from J, with 9 bases between. The CDR3 contains 16 residues. CDR3 in DNA: TGTGCCAGCAGCCAAGAGAAACTCCTCTCTGGAAACACCATATATTTT. Its protein is CASSQEKLLSGNTIYF.

This clonotype has a count of ten or more. This chain links TRBV20-1 with TRBJ2-3; 10 bases align to TRBD2. This CDR3 is 19 amino acids long. CDR1 is DFQATT, CDR2 SNEGSKA, per germline (reference sequence). V was clipped by 1 base and J by 7 bases; unmatched bases: 20. CDR3 in amino acids: CSARGRPTIAGGSPNTQYF. The CDR3 DNA sequence: TGCAGTGCTAGAGGACGACCCACAATAGCGGGAGGATCTCCAAATACGCAGTATTTT.

This clonotype was observed a handful of times. The chain combines TRBV11-2 with TRBJ2-7, with D perhaps matching TRBD1 (6 bases). Germline V gene sequence: CDR1 SGHAT, CDR2 FQNNGV. The CDR3 has 13 amino acids. The V gene lost 4 bases and the J gene lost 3 bases, with 10 bases spanning the gap. The CDR3 sequence: CASSSGQHYEQYF. The CDR3 nucleotides are TGTGCCAGCAGCTCTGGACAGCACTACGAGCAGTACTTC.

This clonotype showed up many times. This chain connects TRBV20-1 to TRBJ1-5, with a possible D match to TRBD1 (5 bases). The V gene's germline CDR1 is DFQATT and CDR2 SNEGSKA (reference sequence). The CDR3 loop spans 13 amino acids. The ends were cut back, 6 bases at V and 2 bases at J, with 11 bases in the middle. CDR3 amino acids: CSAAGDRNQPQHF. CDR3 sequence (DNA): TGCAGTGCCGCCGGGGACCGCAATCAGCCCCAGCATTTT.

This clonotype was seen a few times. CDR3 coding DNA: TGTGCCACCCGATCGGGACAGACCACCTACGAGCAGTACGTC. It yields the protein CATRSGQTTYEQYV. This rearrangement joins TRBV10-3 to TRBJ2-7, with 7 bases identical to TRBD1. Germline CDR1 reads ENHRY; CDR2 reads SYGVKD. This CDR3 has 14 amino acids. The trim removed 10 bases at V and 2 bases at J, leaving 11 bases unmatched.

The chain carries TRBV13 and TRBJ2-6, with TRBD1 identical over 7 bases. Germline trimming cut 7 bases from V and 1 base from J; bases unmatched to any gene: 10. The CDR3 covers 17 residues. CDR1 is PRHDT, CDR2 FYEKMQ, per germline (reference sequence). CDR3 in DNA: TGTGCCAGCACTCAGGGGGACCGACTTTCTGGGGCCAACGTCCTGACTTTC. Protein: CASTQGDRLSGANVLTF. The full variable domain, in which reference TRBV13 and TRBJ2-6 provide the parts outside the CDR3, is AAGVIQSPRHLIKEKRETATLKCYPIPRHDTVYWYQQGPGQDPQFLISFYEKMQSDKGSIPDRFSAQQFSDYHSELNMSSLELGDSALYFCASTQGDRLSGANVLTFGAGSRLTVL.